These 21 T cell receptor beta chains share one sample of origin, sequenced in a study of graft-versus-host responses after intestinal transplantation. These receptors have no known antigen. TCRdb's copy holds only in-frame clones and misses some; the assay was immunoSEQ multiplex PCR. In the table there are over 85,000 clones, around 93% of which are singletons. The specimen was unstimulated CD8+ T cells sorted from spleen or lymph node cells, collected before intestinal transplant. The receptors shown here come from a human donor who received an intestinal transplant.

The CDR3, as DNA: TGCACGGTCGCAGGGGTCGGGCCAGATACGCAGTATTTT. Amino acid sequence: CTVAGVGPDTQYF. This chain joins TRBV29-1 and TRBJ2-3, with D possibly matching TRBD1 (6 bases). In germline, CDR1 is SQVTM, CDR2 ANQGSEA. CDR3 length: 13 residues.

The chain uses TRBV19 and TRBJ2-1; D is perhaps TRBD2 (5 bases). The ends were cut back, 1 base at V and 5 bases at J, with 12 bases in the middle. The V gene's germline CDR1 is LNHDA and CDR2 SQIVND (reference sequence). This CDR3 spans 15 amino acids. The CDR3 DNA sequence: TGTGCCAGTAGTATAGGACCGAGCGGCCACAATGAGCAGTTCTTC. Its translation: CASSIGPSGHNEQFF. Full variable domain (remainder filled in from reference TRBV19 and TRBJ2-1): DGGITQSPKYLFRKEGQNVTLSCEQNLNHDAMYWYRQDPGQGLRLIYYSQIVNDFQKGDIAEGYSVSREKKESFPLTVTSAQKNPTAFYLCASSIGPSGHNEQFFGPGTRLTVL.

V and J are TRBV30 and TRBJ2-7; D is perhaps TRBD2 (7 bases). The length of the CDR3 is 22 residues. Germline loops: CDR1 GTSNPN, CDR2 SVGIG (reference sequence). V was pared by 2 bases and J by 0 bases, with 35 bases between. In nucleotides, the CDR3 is TGTGCCTGGAGTTATATATGGGGCCAGGAGGAGGGGAGGGGGGCGCTCTCCTACGAGCAGTACTTC. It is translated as CAWSYIWGQEEGRGALSYEQYF.

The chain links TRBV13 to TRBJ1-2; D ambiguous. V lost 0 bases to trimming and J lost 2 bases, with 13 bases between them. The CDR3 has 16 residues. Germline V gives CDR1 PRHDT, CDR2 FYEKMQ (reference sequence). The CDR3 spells CASSLGLGQANYGYTF. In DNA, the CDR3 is TGTGCCAGCAGCTTAGGGTTGGGTCAGGCCAACTATGGCTACACCTTC.

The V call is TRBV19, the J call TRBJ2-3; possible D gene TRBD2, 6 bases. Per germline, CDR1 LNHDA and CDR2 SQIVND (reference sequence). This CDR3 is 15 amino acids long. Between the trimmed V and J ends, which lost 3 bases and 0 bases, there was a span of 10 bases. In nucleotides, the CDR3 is TGTGCCAGTAGTATCGGCGGGACTAGCACAGATACGCAGTATTTT. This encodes CASSIGGTSTDTQYF.

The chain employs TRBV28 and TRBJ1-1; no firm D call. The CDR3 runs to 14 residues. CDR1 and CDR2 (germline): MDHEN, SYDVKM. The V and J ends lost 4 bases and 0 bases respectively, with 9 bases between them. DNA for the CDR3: TGTGCCAGCAGTTGGAGAGGCATGAACACTGAAGCTTTCTTT. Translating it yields CASSWRGMNTEAFF.

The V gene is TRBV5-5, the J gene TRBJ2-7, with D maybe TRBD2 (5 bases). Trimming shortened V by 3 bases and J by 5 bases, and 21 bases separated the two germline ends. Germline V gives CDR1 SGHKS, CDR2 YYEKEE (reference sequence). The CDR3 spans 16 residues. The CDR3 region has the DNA TGTGCCAGCAGCTCAATTGGGGTACGGAGGCGGGACGAGCAGTACTTC. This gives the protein CASSSIGVRRRDEQYF.

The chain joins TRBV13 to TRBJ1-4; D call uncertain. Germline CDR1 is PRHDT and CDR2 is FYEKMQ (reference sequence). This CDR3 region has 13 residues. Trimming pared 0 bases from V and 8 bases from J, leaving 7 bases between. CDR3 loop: CASSLGVREKLFF. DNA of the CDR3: TGTGCCAGCAGCTTAGGGGTTCGGGAAAAACTGTTTTTT.

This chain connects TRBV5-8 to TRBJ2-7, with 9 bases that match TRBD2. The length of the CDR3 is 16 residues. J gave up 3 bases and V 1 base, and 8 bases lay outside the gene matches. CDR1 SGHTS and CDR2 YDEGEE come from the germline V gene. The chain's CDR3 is CASSLFSASGDYEQYF. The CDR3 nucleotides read TGTGCCAGCAGCTTGTTTTCGGCTAGCGGGGACTACGAGCAGTACTTC.

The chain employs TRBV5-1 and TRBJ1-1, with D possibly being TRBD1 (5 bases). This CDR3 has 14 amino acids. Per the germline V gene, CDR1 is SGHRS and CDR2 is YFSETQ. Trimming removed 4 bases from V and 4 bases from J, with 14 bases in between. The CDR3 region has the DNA TGCGCCAGCAGCCCGGGACTTTTGGGCACTGAAGCTTTCTTT. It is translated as CASSPGLLGTEAFF.

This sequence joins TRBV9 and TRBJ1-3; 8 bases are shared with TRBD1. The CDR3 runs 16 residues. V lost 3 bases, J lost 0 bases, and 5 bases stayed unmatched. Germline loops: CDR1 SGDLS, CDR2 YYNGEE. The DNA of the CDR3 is TGTGCCAGCAGCGCGGGACAGGTGAACTCTGGAAACACCATATATTTT. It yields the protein CASSAGQVNSGNTIYF.

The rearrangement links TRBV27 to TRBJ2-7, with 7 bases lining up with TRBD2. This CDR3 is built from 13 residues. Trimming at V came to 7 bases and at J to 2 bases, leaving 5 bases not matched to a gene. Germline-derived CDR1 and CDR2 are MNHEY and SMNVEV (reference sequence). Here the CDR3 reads CASTGAGPYEQYF. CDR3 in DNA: TGTGCCAGCACGGGAGCGGGACCCTACGAGCAGTACTTC.

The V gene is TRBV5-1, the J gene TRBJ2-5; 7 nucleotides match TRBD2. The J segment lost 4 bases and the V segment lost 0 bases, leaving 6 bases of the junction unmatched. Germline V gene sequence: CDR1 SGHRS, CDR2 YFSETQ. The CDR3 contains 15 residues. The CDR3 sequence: CASSLEGGAGETQYF. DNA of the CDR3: TGCGCCAGCAGCTTGGAGGGAGGGGCAGGAGAGACCCAGTACTTC.

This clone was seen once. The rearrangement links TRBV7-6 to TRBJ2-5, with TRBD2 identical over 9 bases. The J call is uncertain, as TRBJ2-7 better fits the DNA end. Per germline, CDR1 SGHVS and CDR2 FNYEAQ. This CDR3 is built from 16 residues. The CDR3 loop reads CASSLASGGLSYEQYF. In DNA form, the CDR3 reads TGTGCCAGCAGCTTAGCTAGCGGGGGTCTCTCCTACGAGCAGTACTTC.

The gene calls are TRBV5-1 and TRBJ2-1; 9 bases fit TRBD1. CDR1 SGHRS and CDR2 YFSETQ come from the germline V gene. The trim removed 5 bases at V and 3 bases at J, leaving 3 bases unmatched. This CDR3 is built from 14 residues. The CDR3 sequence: CASRRDRDYNEQFF. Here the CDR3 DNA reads TGCGCCAGCAGGCGGGACAGGGACTACAATGAGCAGTTCTTC.

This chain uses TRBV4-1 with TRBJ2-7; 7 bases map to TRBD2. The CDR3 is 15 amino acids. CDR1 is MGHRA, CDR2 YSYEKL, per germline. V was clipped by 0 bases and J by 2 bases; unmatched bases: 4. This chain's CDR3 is CASSQEGLEAYEQYF. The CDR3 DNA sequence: TGCGCCAGCAGCCAAGAAGGACTAGAAGCCTACGAGCAGTACTTC.

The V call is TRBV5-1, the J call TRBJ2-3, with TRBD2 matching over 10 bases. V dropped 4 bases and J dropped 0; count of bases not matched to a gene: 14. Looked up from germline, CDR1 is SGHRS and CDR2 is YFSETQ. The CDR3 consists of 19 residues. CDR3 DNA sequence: TGCGCCAGCAGCCCGGCCGGGACTAGCGTGGCTGCTAGCACAGATACGCAGTATTTT. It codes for CASSPAGTSVAASTDTQYF.

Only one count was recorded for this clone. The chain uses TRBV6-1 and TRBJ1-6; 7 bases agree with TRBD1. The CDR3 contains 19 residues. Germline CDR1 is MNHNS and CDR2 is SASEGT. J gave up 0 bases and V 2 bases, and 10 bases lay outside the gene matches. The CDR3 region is CASSERTGLTSSYNSPLHF. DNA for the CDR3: TGTGCCAGCAGTGAACGGACAGGCCTTACCAGCTCCTATAATTCACCCCTCCACTTT.

The CDR3 DNA reads TGTGCCAGCAGTTTGGTGGCGGGACCTTACAATGAGCAGTTCTTC. Encoded protein: CASSLVAGPYNEQFF. The chain links TRBV28 to TRBJ2-1; tentatively, D is TRBD2 (6 bases). V shed 3 bases and J shed 4 bases, with 13 bases lying between them. Looked up from germline, CDR1 is MDHEN and CDR2 is SYDVKM. This CDR3 spans 15 amino acids.

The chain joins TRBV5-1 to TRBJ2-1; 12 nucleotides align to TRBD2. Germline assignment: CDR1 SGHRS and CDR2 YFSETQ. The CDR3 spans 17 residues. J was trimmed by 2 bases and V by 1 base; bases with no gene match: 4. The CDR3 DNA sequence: TGCGCCAGCAGCTTGAGGACTAGCGGGGCCCCCTACAATGAGCAGTTCTTC. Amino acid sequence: CASSLRTSGAPYNEQFF. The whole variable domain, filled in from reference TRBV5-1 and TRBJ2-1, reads KAGVTQTPRYLIKTRGQQVTLSCSPISGHRSVSWYQQTPGQGLQFLFEYFSETQRNKGNFPGRFSGRQFSNSRSEMNVSTLELGDSALYLCASSLRTSGAPYNEQFFGPGTRLTVL.

The chain's CDR3 is CASRGQGASNYGYTF. Written as DNA, the CDR3 is TGTGCCAGCAGAGGACAGGGTGCGTCGAACTATGGCTACACCTTC. This chain links TRBV6-1 with TRBJ1-2; TRBD1 matches at 8 bases. Germline CDR1 and CDR2: MNHNS and SASEGT. This CDR3 comprises 15 residues. V dropped 6 bases and J dropped 2; count of bases not matched to a gene: 8.